This TCR beta chain is from a study of T-cell memory formation after mild COVID-19. Findings and caveats of the study: Pre-infection memory already had some responding clones, implying cross-reactive memory joined.

In TCRdb, the 5' RACE reads were re-called with MiXCR into one record per CDR3 protein. The sample records about 470,000 distinct CDR3 sequences, around a quarter being singletons. This clonotype appeared a few times. Antigen specificity is unknown. The germline gives CDR1 SGHAT, CDR2 FQNNGV. The CDR3 length is 15 residues. Losses at the gene ends were 3 bases for V and 5 bases for J; bases not matched to a gene: 5. This TCR came from an adult woman who had mild COVID-19 (a few samples of this study predate the infection). Cell type and time point are not known. Material: PBMCs or a T cell subset sorted from them (not recorded which). V gene TRBV11-2 combines with J gene TRBJ2-7; TRBD1 matches 12 bases. CDR3 sequence (DNA): TGTGCCAGCAGCTTCCGGGACAGGGGGCTCCACGAGCAGTACTTC. It codes for CASSFRDRGLHEQYF.